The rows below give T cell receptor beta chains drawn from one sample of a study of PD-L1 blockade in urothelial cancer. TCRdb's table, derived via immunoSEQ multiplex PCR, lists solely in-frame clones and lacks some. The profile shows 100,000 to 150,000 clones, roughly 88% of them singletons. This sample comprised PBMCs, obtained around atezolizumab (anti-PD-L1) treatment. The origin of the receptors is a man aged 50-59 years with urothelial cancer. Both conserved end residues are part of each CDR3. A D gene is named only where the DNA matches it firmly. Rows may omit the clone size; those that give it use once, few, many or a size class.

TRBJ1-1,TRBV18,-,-,CASSRQGSAGTEAFF,TGTGCCAGCTCCCGGCAGGGCTCAGCGGGGACTGAAGCTTTCTTT
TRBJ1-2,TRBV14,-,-,CASSQGRTAGGYTF,TGTGCCAGCAGCCAAGGGAGGACAGCCGGTGGCTACACCTTC
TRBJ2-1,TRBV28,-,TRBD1,CASSPGQGNGEQFF,TGTGCCAGCAGCCCGGGACAGGGCAATGGTGAGCAGTTCTTC
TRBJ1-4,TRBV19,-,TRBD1,CASSIRDRVNEKLFF,TGTGCCAGTAGTATCCGGGACAGGGTAAATGAAAAACTGTTTTTT
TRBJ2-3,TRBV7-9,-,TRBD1,CASSLGGQGATDTQYF,TGTGCCAGCAGCTTAGGGGGACAGGGGGCGACAGATACGCAGTATTTT
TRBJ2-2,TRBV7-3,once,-,CASSLTSGELFF,TGTGCCAGCAGCTTAACTAGCGGGGAGCTGTTTTTT
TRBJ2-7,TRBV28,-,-,CASHNTGASIYEQYF,TGTGCCAGCCACAATACAGGCGCATCCATCTACGAGCAGTACTTC
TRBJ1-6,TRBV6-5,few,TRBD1,CASRGGQGVGSPLHF,TGTGCCAGCAGGGGGGGACAGGGAGTCGGATCACCCCTCCACTTT
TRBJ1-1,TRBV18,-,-,CASSPPRKRAWTEAFF,TGTGCCAGCTCACCACCGAGAAAGAGGGCTTGGACTGAAGCTTTCTTT
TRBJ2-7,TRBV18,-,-,CASARTASSYEQYF,TGTGCCAGCGCCCGGACTGCTTCCTCCTACGAGCAGTACTTC
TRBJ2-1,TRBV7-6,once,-,CASSLGYPSDISYNEQFF,TGTGCCAGCAGCTTAGGGTATCCTAGCGATATCTCCTACAATGAGCAGTTCTTC
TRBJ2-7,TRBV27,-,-,CASSLGERAGTHEQYF,TGTGCCAGCAGTTTAGGGGAGCGGGCAGGAACTCACGAGCAGTACTTC
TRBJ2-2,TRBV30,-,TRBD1,CASRGPGELFF,TGTGCCTCCAGGGGGCCCGGGGAGCTGTTTTTT
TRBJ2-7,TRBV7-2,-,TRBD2,CASSFGTSGSSISYEQYF,TGTGCCAGCAGCTTCGGGACTAGCGGGAGTTCGATATCCTACGAGCAGTACTTC
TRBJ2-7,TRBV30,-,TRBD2,CAWGSFLAGGDEQYF,TGTGCCTGGGGAAGTTTTCTAGCGGGAGGTGACGAGCAGTACTTC
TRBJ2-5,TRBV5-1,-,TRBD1,CASSQWTGGQETQYF,TGCGCCAGCAGCCAGTGGACAGGGGGTCAAGAGACCCAGTACTTC
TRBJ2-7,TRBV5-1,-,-,CASSLEDRNYEQYF,TGCGCCAGCAGCTTGGAGGACAGAAACTACGAGCAGTACTTC
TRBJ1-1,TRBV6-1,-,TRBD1,CASSVRQGIAEAFF,TGTGCCAGCAGTGTCAGACAGGGGATCGCCGAAGCTTTCTTT
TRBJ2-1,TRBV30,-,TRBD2,CAWTRLGLAGLQFF,TGTGCCTGGACTCGCCTAGGACTAGCGGGATTGCAGTTCTTC
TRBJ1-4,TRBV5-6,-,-,CASSWAGLPGEKLFF,TGTGCCAGCAGCTGGGCCGGACTCCCGGGTGAAAAACTGTTTTTT
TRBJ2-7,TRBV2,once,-,CASSVNDYEQYF,TGTGCCAGCAGTGTAAATGACTACGAGCAGTACTTC
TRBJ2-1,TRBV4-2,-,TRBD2,CASSQDNRLAGYNEQFF,TGTGCCAGCAGCCAAGATAATCGACTAGCGGGCTACAATGAGCAGTTCTTC
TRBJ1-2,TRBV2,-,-,CASNLRSYGYTF,TGTGCCAGCAATTTGAGATCGTATGGCTACACCTTC
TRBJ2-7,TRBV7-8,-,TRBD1,CASSSSGQATYEQYF,TGTGCCAGCAGCTCCTCGGGACAGGCGACCTACGAGCAGTACTTC
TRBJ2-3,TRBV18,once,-,CASSLFGGTDTQYF,TGTGCCAGCTCACTATTCGGGGGCACAGATACGCAGTATTTT
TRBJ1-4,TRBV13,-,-,CASSLEQGGSEKLFF,TGTGCCAGCAGCTTAGAACAGGGAGGGAGTGAAAAACTGTTTTTT
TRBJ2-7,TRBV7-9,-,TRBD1,CASALQGASSEQYF,TGTGCCAGTGCTTTACAGGGGGCGTCTAGCGAGCAGTACTTC